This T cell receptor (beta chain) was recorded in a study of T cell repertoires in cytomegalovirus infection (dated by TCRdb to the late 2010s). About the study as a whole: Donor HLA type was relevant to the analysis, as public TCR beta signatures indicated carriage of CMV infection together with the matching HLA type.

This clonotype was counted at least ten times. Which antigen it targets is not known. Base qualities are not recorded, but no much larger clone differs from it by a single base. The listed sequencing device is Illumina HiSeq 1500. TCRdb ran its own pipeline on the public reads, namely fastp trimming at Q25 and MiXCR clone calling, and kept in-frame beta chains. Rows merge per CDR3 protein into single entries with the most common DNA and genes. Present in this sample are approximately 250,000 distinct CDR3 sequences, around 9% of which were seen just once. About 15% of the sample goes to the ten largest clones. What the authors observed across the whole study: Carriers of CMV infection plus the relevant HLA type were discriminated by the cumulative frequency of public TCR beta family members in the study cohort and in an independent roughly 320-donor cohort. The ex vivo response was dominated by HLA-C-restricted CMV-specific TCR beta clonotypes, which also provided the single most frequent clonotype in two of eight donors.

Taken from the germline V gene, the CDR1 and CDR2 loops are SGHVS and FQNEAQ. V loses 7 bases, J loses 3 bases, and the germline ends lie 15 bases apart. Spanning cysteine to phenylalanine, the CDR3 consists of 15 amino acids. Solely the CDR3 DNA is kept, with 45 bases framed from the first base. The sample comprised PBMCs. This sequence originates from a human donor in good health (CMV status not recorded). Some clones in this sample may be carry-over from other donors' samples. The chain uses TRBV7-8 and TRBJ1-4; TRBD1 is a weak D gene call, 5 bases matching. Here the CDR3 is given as CASTPGRHANEKLFF. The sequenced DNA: TGTGCCAGCACCCCAGGGAGGCATGCTAATGAAAAACTGTTTTTT.